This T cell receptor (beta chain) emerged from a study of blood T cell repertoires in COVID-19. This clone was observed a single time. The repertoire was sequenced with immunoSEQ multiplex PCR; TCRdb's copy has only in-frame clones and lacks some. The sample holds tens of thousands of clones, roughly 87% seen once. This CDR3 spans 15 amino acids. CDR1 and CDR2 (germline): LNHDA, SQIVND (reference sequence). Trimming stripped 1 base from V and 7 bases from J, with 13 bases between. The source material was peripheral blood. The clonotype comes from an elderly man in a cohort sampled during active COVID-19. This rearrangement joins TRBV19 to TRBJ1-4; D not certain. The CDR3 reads CASSIGGAIGEKLFF. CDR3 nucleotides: TGTGCCAGTAGTATAGGAGGAGCAATAGGTGAAAAACTGTTTTTT.